This T cell receptor (beta chain) was sequenced during a study of technical replicates of blood from several donors. Trimming removed 10 bases at V and 2 bases at J, with 12 bases between. CDR1 and CDR2 (germline): MDHEN, SYDVKM. This CDR3 has 13 residues. The assay was immunoSEQ multiplex PCR, and TCRdb's table has in-frame clones only and misses some. This sample carries approximately 93,000 clones, 90% to 95% of them seen once, and the ten largest clones take 0.2% to 0.3%. This chain joins TRBV28 and TRBJ2-4; D possibly corresponds to TRBD1 (6 bases). The sample taken for sequencing was T cells isolated from PBMCs. The sequence was collected from a human donor in good health. This chain's CDR3 is CAINRVSKNIQYF. The CDR3 DNA sequence: TGTGCCATCAACAGGGTATCCAAAAACATTCAGTACTTC.